The rows below give T cell receptor beta chains drawn from one sample of a study of OX40 agonist ivuxolimab in advanced cancers. Clones were read by immunoSEQ multiplex PCR, and TCRdb kept only the in-frame ones, dropping some. The data hold roughly 48,000 clones, with about 89% observed a single time. Sequenced material: CD4+ or CD8+ T cells sorted from blood, taken in a trial of the OX40 agonist ivuxolimab. These receptors originate from an adult with an advanced solid tumor such as melanoma, head and neck, liver or kidney cancer. Both conserved end residues are part of each CDR3. D genes are given only for firm matches. Some rows have no size entry. The others give once, few or many, or a class for an expanded clone.

d_gene,abundance,v_gene,j_gene,CDR3nt,CDR3aa
TRBD2,NA,TRBV5-4,TRBJ2-7,TGTGCCAGCGCCCTCGATAGCGGGCACTCCTACGAGCAGTACTTC,CASALDSGHSYEQYF
NA,few,TRBV4-2,TRBJ2-3,TGTGCCAGCAGCCCCCCCGACACAGATACGCAGTATTTT,CASSPPDTDTQYF
NA,NA,TRBV5-6,TRBJ2-7,TGTGCCAGCAGCTTCTCTCGGTACGAGCAGTACTTC,CASSFSRYEQYF
NA,NA,TRBV5-8,TRBJ2-1,TGTGCCAGCAGCATACTAGTGTCTAATAGCGGCCGCTACAATGAGCAGTTCTTC,CASSILVSNSGRYNEQFF
NA,NA,TRBV7-9,TRBJ1-1,TGTGCCAGCAGGGGGTATCACGCTGAAGCTTTCTTT,CASRGYHAEAFF
TRBD1,NA,TRBV19,TRBJ2-7,TGTGCCAGTAGTTTCGGACAGGGCCCGGGTTACGAGCAGTACTTC,CASSFGQGPGYEQYF
NA,NA,TRBV19,TRBJ1-3,TGTGCCAGTAGTATTGTGGGGACTGGAAACACCATATATTTT,CASSIVGTGNTIYF
NA,NA,TRBV29-1,TRBJ2-7,TGCAGCGCCGCGGCGGGTCGGGATCCCTACGAGCAGTACTTC,CSAAAGRDPYEQYF
NA,NA,TRBV6-1,TRBJ2-4,TGTGCCAGCAGTGGTTTGGTTTTCGGGATAACCAAAAACATTCAGTACTTC,CASSGLVFGITKNIQYF
NA,once,TRBV6-5,TRBJ1-1,TGTGCCAGCCGATGGGGCACCATGAACACTGAAGCTTTCTTT,CASRWGTMNTEAFF
TRBD1,NA,TRBV5-4,TRBJ1-2,TGTGCCAGCAGCTTAATAGGGGGCTTGGGCTACACCTTC,CASSLIGGLGYTF
NA,once,TRBV14,TRBJ2-7,TGTGCCAGCAGCCAACAAACGGTAGAGCAGTACTTC,CASSQQTVEQYF
NA,NA,TRBV7-9,TRBJ1-5,TGTGCCAGCAGCTTAGGATATCAGCCCCAGCATTTT,CASSLGYQPQHF
NA,NA,TRBV9,TRBJ2-6,TGTGCCAGCATGGTCCCTGGGGCCAACGTCCTGACTTTC,CASMVPGANVLTF
NA,NA,TRBV5-5,TRBJ2-7,TGTGCCAGCAGCTTGGGCAGGGCAAACGAGCAGTACTTC,CASSLGRANEQYF
TRBD2,NA,TRBV19,TRBJ2-1,TGTGCCAGTAGTTCTGCAGCGGGAGTTCTGTTTGAGCAGTTCTTC,CASSSAAGVLFEQFF
TRBD2,NA,TRBV4-2,TRBJ2-1,TGTGCCAGCAGCCAAGATAGGGCCCAAGCGGGATGGGGTATGCATGAGCAGTTCTTC,CASSQDRAQAGWGMHEQFF
NA,once,TRBV27,TRBJ2-2,TGTGCCAGCAGTTTCGACACCGGGGAGCTGTTTTTT,CASSFDTGELFF
NA,NA,TRBV5-5,TRBJ1-2,TGTGCCAGCAGCTCGGATAATCAGGAGCTTAACTATGGCTACACCTTC,CASSSDNQELNYGYTF
NA,NA,TRBV9,TRBJ1-3,TGTGCCAGCAGCGCCGAAGGGACTGGAAACACCATATATTTT,CASSAEGTGNTIYF
NA,NA,TRBV7-9,TRBJ2-3,TGTGCCAGCAGCTTGCCTGATACGCAGTATTTT,CASSLPDTQYF
NA,NA,TRBV5-8,TRBJ2-1,TGTGCCAGCAGCAAAGAAGACACGGGACCTCTTACTTACAATGAGCAGTTCTTC,CASSKEDTGPLTYNEQFF
NA,NA,TRBV5-4,TRBJ2-3,TGTGCCAGCAGCTTAAACACAGATACGCAGTATTTT,CASSLNTDTQYF
NA,few,TRBV27,TRBJ2-2,TGTGCCAGCAGATTGTATTCCGGGGAGCTGTTTTTT,CASRLYSGELFF
NA,NA,TRBV19,TRBJ1-5,TGTGCCAGTAGTATTGGGGTACTCAGCAATCAGCCCCAGCATTTT,CASSIGVLSNQPQHF
NA,NA,TRBV7-2,TRBJ2-3,TGTGCCAGCAGCTCCCGAGAAGACAGGATCGGCACAGATACGCAGTATTTT,CASSSREDRIGTDTQYF
NA,once,TRBV30,TRBJ2-3,TGTGCCTGGAGTGTGGGTAGAGGCACAGATACGCAGTATTTT,CAWSVGRGTDTQYF
NA,NA,TRBV21-1,TRBJ1-5,TGTGCCAGCAGCAATACCGGGACAGGGTATCAGCCCCAGCATTTT,CASSNTGTGYQPQHF
NA,NA,TRBV5-1,TRBJ2-6,TGCGCCAGCAGCTTCGAGTTGGACTCTGGGGCCAACGTCCTGACTTTC,CASSFELDSGANVLTF
NA,NA,TRBV27,TRBJ1-2,TGTGCCAGCAGTTTACCCCCGCCCGGGCGGTGGGGCTACACCTTC,CASSLPPPGRWGYTF
NA,NA,TRBV10-2,TRBJ2-3,TGCGCCAGCAGTGGTACACTAACTAGCACAGATACGCAGTATTTT,CASSGTLTSTDTQYF
NA,once,TRBV5-6,TRBJ2-5,TGTGCCAGCAGCTTGGGGGAGATGACCCAGTACTTC,CASSLGEMTQYF
NA,NA,TRBV11-3,TRBJ2-2,TGTGCCAGCAGCAGCAGGGGGGCCTCGAACACCGGGGAGCTGTTTTTT,CASSSRGASNTGELFF
TRBD2,NA,TRBV5-4,TRBJ2-7,TGTGCCAGCAGCTACCGGACTAGCGGCTACGAGCAGTACTTC,CASSYRTSGYEQYF
TRBD1,few,TRBV13,TRBJ2-5,TGTGCCAGCAGCTCGGACAGGAGCCAAGAGACCCAGTACTTC,CASSSDRSQETQYF
NA,NA,TRBV5-1,TRBJ2-3,TGCGCCAGCAGCTTGGAGCCGGGGACAGATACGCAGTATTTT,CASSLEPGTDTQYF
NA,NA,TRBV27,TRBJ1-1,TGTGCCAGCAGTTTAGGTTCAGCCTGGAGCACTGAAGCTTTCTTT,CASSLGSAWSTEAFF
TRBD2,few,TRBV4-1,TRBJ2-1,TGCGCCAGCAGCCCATATGGGAGGACTAGCGGGGTCAACAATGAGCAGTTCTTC,CASSPYGRTSGVNNEQFF
NA,NA,TRBV7-8,TRBJ2-1,TGTGCCAGCAGCTTTTGGGACTCCTCCTACAATGAGCAGTTCTTC,CASSFWDSSYNEQFF
NA,NA,TRBV28,TRBJ2-3,TGTGCCAGCAGTTTAGGAGCGGACACAGATACGCAGTATTTT,CASSLGADTDTQYF
TRBD1,NA,TRBV2,TRBJ2-7,TGTGCCAGCAGTGAAGTGGCAGGGGGCCGCTACGAGCAGTACTTC,CASSEVAGGRYEQYF
NA,NA,TRBV15,TRBJ2-1,TGTGCCACCAGCAGAGACTCAGGGGTGAGCTCCTACAATGAGCAGTTCTTC,CATSRDSGVSSYNEQFF
NA,NA,TRBV19,TRBJ2-5,TGTGCCAGTAGTATTTCTGGGGGCGAAGAGACCCAGTACTTC,CASSISGGEETQYF
TRBD2,NA,TRBV6-1,TRBJ2-7,TGTGCCAGCAGTGGGCGGGAGAACTCCTACGAGCAGTACTTC,CASSGRENSYEQYF
NA,NA,TRBV21-1,TRBJ2-7,TGTGCCAGCAGCAGAGACAGGGCACACGAGCAGTACTTC,CASSRDRAHEQYF
NA,NA,TRBV5-1,TRBJ1-1,TGCGCCAGCAGCTTGGGATGGGGGGCTGAAGCTTTCTTT,CASSLGWGAEAFF
NA,NA,TRBV9,TRBJ2-7,TGTGCCAGCAGCGCCACTTCCGGGACTGGGAAATACGAGCAGTACTTC,CASSATSGTGKYEQYF
NA,NA,TRBV27,TRBJ2-7,TGTGCCAGCAGTTTACAAGACGAGCAGTACTTC,CASSLQDEQYF
NA,NA,TRBV7-6,TRBJ2-7,TGTGCCAGCAGCGAGGGATGGACCGAGCAGTACTTC,CASSEGWTEQYF
NA,NA,TRBV21-1,TRBJ2-3,TGTGCCAGCAGCAACCCTAGGACTAGCGGGGGAGAAGATACGCAGTATTTT,CASSNPRTSGGEDTQYF
NA,NA,TRBV2,TRBJ1-5,TGTGCCAGCAGTGAAGAGGGACCCTCAGGGAATAGCAATCAGCCCCAGCATTTT,CASSEEGPSGNSNQPQHF
TRBD1,NA,TRBV6-6,TRBJ1-2,TGTGCCAGCAGTACCCTGGACAGGGTTGAAGGCTACACCTTC,CASSTLDRVEGYTF
NA,NA,TRBV6-6,TRBJ2-1,TGTGCCAGCAGTTACTTTGGCACCTTCTCCTACAATGAGCAGTTCTTC,CASSYFGTFSYNEQFF
NA,NA,TRBV5-5,TRBJ2-7,TGTGCCAGCAGCCCCAGGGGGGGAACCGAGCAGTACTTC,CASSPRGGTEQYF
NA,NA,TRBV7-9,TRBJ1-1,TGTGCCAGCAGGTATGGGGGCACTGAAGCTTTCTTT,CASRYGGTEAFF
NA,NA,TRBV7-9,TRBJ2-3,TGTGCCAGCAGCTTAGGGCAGGGTAGCGGAACAGATACGCAGTATTTT,CASSLGQGSGTDTQYF
NA,NA,TRBV2,TRBJ1-4,TGTGCCAGCAGTGGGGACCCAGCAACTAATGAAAAACTGTTTTTT,CASSGDPATNEKLFF
NA,NA,TRBV27,TRBJ1-3,TGTGCCAGCAGTTCCACTATGAGCTCTGGAAACACCATATATTTT,CASSSTMSSGNTIYF